This passage covers 9 T cell receptor beta chains from one sample sequenced in a study of T cells in Graves' hyperthyroidism and ophthalmopathy (dated by TCRdb to the late 2010s). The library was produced with multiplex PCR. Data came from an Illumina HiSeq 2000. Amplification of TCR beta CDR3 regions was carried out from RNA transcripts. The TCR CDR3 was subjected to a first round of RT-PCR using the HTBI primer set and the Qiagen OneStep RT-PCR kit. In TCRdb, the public reads were trimmed at Q25 with fastp and aligned with MiXCR, with productive beta chains retained. When rows share a CDR3 protein, they turn into one entry using the most common DNA and genes. This sample lists 560,000 or so distinct CDR3 sequences; about 20% were detected once. Together, the top ten hold approximately 50% of the sample. Specimen: blood. The source of these receptors is a middle-aged man with Graves' ophthalmopathy.

CDR3 DNA: TGTGCCAGCTATATGAATGAGCAGTTCTTC. Protein sequence: CASYMNEQFF. The chain has TRBV2 and TRBJ2-1, with D unresolved. This CDR3 comprises 10 residues. Trimming cost V 8 bases and J 7 bases, with 6 bases left between them. Germline CDR1 SNHLY, CDR2 FYNNEI.

There are many counts of this clonotype. The genes are TRBV5-1 and TRBJ1-3; D is ambiguous. There are 17 residues in the CDR3. V dropped 6 bases and J dropped 1 base, with 20 bases sitting between them. From germline, CDR1 is SGHRS and CDR2 YFSETQ. The CDR3 spells CASTPSDPGGSGNTIYF. CDR3 in DNA: TGCGCCAGCACTCCATCGGATCCAGGAGGGTCTGGAAACACCATATATTTT.

In its sample, this clonotype was seen many times. The rearrangement joins TRBV11-2 to TRBJ2-5; no clear D gene. Trimming removed 2 bases from V and 7 bases from J, with 17 bases in between. CDR1 is SGHAT and CDR2 is FQNNGV in the germline V gene. This CDR3 is 15 amino acids long. The CDR3 DNA sequence: TGTGCCAGCAGCTTATCGCCCTCCATCCGTGGGACCCAGTACTTC. It specifies CASSLSPSIRGTQYF.

This clonotype was detected only a few times. The J gene is TRBJ1-1, the V gene TRBV28; a weak D match, TRBD1 (6 bases). V lost 6 bases, J lost 5 bases, and 13 bases lay in between. The germline gives CDR1 MDHEN, CDR2 SYDVKM. The CDR3 totals 13 residues. The CDR3, as DNA: TGTGCCAGCAGGATACAGGGTGGAACTGAAGCTTTCTTT. Amino acid sequence: CASRIQGGTEAFF.

The V call is TRBV20-1, the J call TRBJ2-5; TRBD2 is a possible D gene (5 bases). The V and J ends lost 6 bases and 1 base respectively, with 15 bases between them. This CDR3 contains 14 residues. Looked up from germline, CDR1 is DFQATT and CDR2 is SNEGSKA (reference sequence). The CDR3 coding sequence is TGCAGTGCAAACCGGGAATGGGCCCAAGAGACCCAGTACTTC. Protein: CSANREWAQETQYF.

This clonotype was detected a few times. This chain links TRBV7-9 with TRBJ1-2; D gene uncertain. With 3 bases removed from V and 1 base from J, the gap between germline ends came to 6 bases. This CDR3 is built from 13 residues. Germline-derived CDR1 and CDR2 are SEHNR and FQNEAQ (reference sequence). CDR3 coding DNA: TGTGCCAGCAGCTTGGTGCTTAACTATGGCTACACCTTC. Its protein product is CASSLVLNYGYTF.

This chain joins TRBV29-1 and TRBJ2-1; TRBD2 matches at 10 bases. The V gene's germline CDR1 is SQVTM and CDR2 ANQGSEA. The CDR3 length is 15 residues. Unmatched junction bases numbered 5, after V lost 3 bases and J lost 3 bases. CDR3 region: CSVDPSSGSYNEQFF. The CDR3 DNA sequence: TGCAGCGTTGACCCCTCTAGCGGGAGCTACAATGAGCAGTTCTTC.

The chain links TRBV12-5 to TRBJ1-4; TRBD1 matches at 8 bases. The CDR3 contains 13 residues. CDR1 is LGHNT, CDR2 FRNRAP, per germline. The J segment lost 7 bases and the V segment lost 6 bases, leaving 4 bases of the junction unmatched. CDR3 sequence (DNA): TGTGCTAGTGGCGCCGACAGGGGTGAAAAACTGTTTTTT. As protein: CASGADRGEKLFF.

This clonotype was found a few times. This chain links TRBV20-1 with TRBJ1-6; D remains unclear. Germline values: CDR1 DFQATT, CDR2 SNEGSKA (reference sequence). This CDR3 has 15 amino acids. V dropped 5 bases and J dropped 9 bases, with 20 bases sitting between them. The CDR3 sequence: CSAGEFYGPSSPLHF. CDR3 nucleotides: TGCAGTGCTGGGGAGTTTTATGGGCCCTCTTCACCCCTCCACTTT.